One sample yielded the 17 T cell receptor beta chains listed below, sequenced in a study of T-cell reconstitution after alpha-beta-depleted transplantation in children. TCRbeta library construction was performed incorporating unique molecular identifiers. TCRdb passed the PCR reads through MiXCR, listing each CDR3 protein once. Among 500,000 or so distinct CDR3 sequences listed, over 10% were seen once. The sample consisted of PBMCs, mostly from graft donor cells, taken 180 days after TCRalphabeta/CD19-depleted stem cell transplant. The source of these receptors is a female patient between 2 and 15 years old who had a stem cell transplant for aplastic anemia, so the T cells may come from the graft donor.

The CDR3 nucleotides are TGCGCCAGCAGCTTGGTCCAACAGGGAGTGGGAAATGAGCAGTTCTTC. The encoded protein is CASSLVQQGVGNEQFF. This chain uses TRBV5-1 with TRBJ2-1, with D possibly being TRBD1 (6 bases). The V and J ends lost 0 bases and 7 bases respectively, with 17 bases between them. CDR1 and CDR2 from the germline V gene are SGHRS and YFSETQ. CDR3 length equals 16 residues.

This clonotype came up a few times. The chain carries TRBV28 and TRBJ2-7; D uncertain. From germline, CDR1 is MDHEN and CDR2 SYDVKM. There are 13 residues in the CDR3. Trimming removed 6 bases at V and 2 bases at J, with 11 bases between. CDR3: CASSQGPPYEQYF. CDR3 nucleotide sequence: TGTGCCAGCAGCCAAGGACCCCCCTACGAGCAGTACTTC.

The V and J genes are TRBV6-2 or TRBV6-3 and TRBJ2-1; 8 bases map to TRBD1. There are 15 residues in the CDR3. The V and J ends lost 6 bases and 7 bases, in that order; junction bases with no gene match: 11. In germline, CDR1 is MNHEY, CDR2 SVGEGT. Here the CDR3 DNA reads TGTGCCAGCAGCACATACGGACAGGGCAAGAATGAGCAGTTCTTC. Translated, it gives CASSTYGQGKNEQFF.

The chain links TRBV18 to TRBJ1-6; the D is unclear. The CDR3 sequence is 15 residues long. CDR1 and CDR2 from the germline V gene are KGHSH and LQKENI. Between the trimmed V and J ends, which lost 2 bases and 1 base, there was a span of 6 bases. This CDR3 is CASSPGESYNSPLHF. In DNA, the CDR3 is TGTGCCAGCTCACCAGGAGAATCCTATAATTCACCCCTCCACTTT. The full variable domain, completed using reference TRBV18 and TRBJ1-6, is NAGVMQNPRHLVRRRGQEARLRCSPMKGHSHVYWYRQLPEEGLKFMVYLQKENIIDESGMPKERFSAEFPKEGPSILRIQQVVRGDSAAYFCASSPGESYNSPLHFGNGTRLTVT.

This chain joins TRBV7-6 and TRBJ2-5; D might be TRBD1 or TRBD2, each matching 5 bases. Germline loops: CDR1 SGHVS, CDR2 FNYEAQ. The CDR3 runs to 15 residues. The V gene lost 6 bases and the J gene lost 3 bases, with 17 bases spanning the gap. CDR3 sequence: CASRLIGTAEETQYF. DNA of the CDR3: TGTGCCAGCAGGTTAATAGGGACGGCTGAAGAGACCCAGTACTTC.

This clonotype was detected ten times or more. The chain links TRBV10-3 to TRBJ1-1; D not certain. Germline lookup yields CDR1 ENHRY and CDR2 SYGVKD. The ends were cut back, 7 bases at V and 0 bases at J, with 15 bases in the middle. The CDR3 has 15 amino acids. The CDR3 is CAITGDLTLNTEAFF. The CDR3 coding sequence is TGTGCCATCACCGGGGATCTTACGCTGAACACTGAAGCTTTCTTT.

The V and J genes are TRBV5-1 and TRBJ2-1; 7 bases line up with TRBD1. Germline CDR1 reads SGHRS; CDR2 reads YFSETQ. V dropped 4 bases and J dropped 1; count of bases not matched to a gene: 11. The CDR3 has 17 residues. Here the CDR3 DNA reads TGCGCCAGCAGCCGTGGACAGGTCGATAATTCCTACAATGAGCAGTTCTTC. Translating it yields CASSRGQVDNSYNEQFF.

This clonotype was detected only a few times. The CDR3 sequence is CASSIGQGVYNEQFF. The CDR3, as DNA: TGTGCCAGTAGTATAGGGCAGGGGGTCTACAATGAGCAGTTCTTC. The chain employs TRBV19 and TRBJ2-1; TRBD1 matches at 7 bases. Germline loops: CDR1 LNHDA, CDR2 SQIVND (reference sequence). V gave up 1 base and J gave up 3 bases; unmatched junction bases: 3. CDR3 length equals 15 residues.

The chain couples TRBV11-2 to TRBJ2-3; 7 nucleotides align to TRBD2. Germline CDR1 reads SGHAT; CDR2 reads FQNNGV. The V gene end was trimmed by 0 bases and the J gene end by 6 bases; junction bases not matched to a gene: 15. The CDR3 consists of 18 residues. This chain's CDR3 is CASSLDEAGVMEPDTQYF. CDR3 nucleotide sequence: TGTGCCAGCAGCTTAGATGAGGCGGGAGTGATGGAACCGGATACGCAGTATTTT. The full variable domain, its missing parts supplied by reference TRBV11-2 and TRBJ2-3, is EAGVAQSPRYKIIEKRQSVAFWCNPISGHATLYWYQQILGQGPKLLIQFQNNGVVDDSQLPKDRFSAERLKGVDSTLKIQPAKLEDSAVYLCASSLDEAGVMEPDTQYFGPGTRLTVL.

This sequence joins TRBV10-3 and TRBJ1-2; D might be TRBD1 (6 bases). V was shortened by 6 bases and J by 4 bases, with 15 bases between the two germline ends. This CDR3 is built from 14 residues. The germline V gene has CDR1 ENHRY and CDR2 SYGVKD. The CDR3 reads CAIREGVRTYGYTF. CDR3 DNA: TGTGCCATCAGAGAGGGGGTCCGTACCTATGGCTACACCTTC.

This clonotype was seen more than once but under ten times. The CDR3 sequence: CASSRGRVTGELFF. For the CDR3, the DNA is TGTGCCAGCAGTCGCGGGAGGGTCACCGGGGAGCTGTTTTTT. The rearrangement links TRBV27 to TRBJ2-2, with 9 bases lining up with TRBD2. After removal of 5 bases from V and 4 bases from J, the junction contained 2 bases not matched to a gene. The CDR3 sequence is 14 residues long. CDR1 and CDR2 from the germline V gene are MNHEY and SMNVEV (reference sequence).

The genes are TRBV14 and TRBJ2-5, with D maybe TRBD1 (6 bases). The CDR3 is 17 amino acids. Trimming removed 0 bases at V and 4 bases at J, with 18 bases between. The germline gives CDR1 SGHDN, CDR2 FVKESK. CDR3 sequence: CASSQEVYQGPGETQYF. The CDR3 coding sequence is TGTGCCAGCAGCCAAGAAGTGTACCAGGGGCCGGGAGAGACCCAGTACTTC.

This clonotype was detected ten times or more. V and J are TRBV6-5 and TRBJ2-5; no reliable D call. Trimming stripped 6 bases from V and 9 bases from J, with 14 bases between. The CDR3 contains 12 residues. The germline V gene has CDR1 MNHEY and CDR2 SVGAGI. The CDR3 protein is CASRSRRWAQYF. The CDR3 DNA is TGTGCCAGCAGGAGTCGGCGGTGGGCCCAGTACTTC.

The rearrangement uses TRBV19 and TRBJ1-5, with 12 bases matching TRBD1. With V trimmed by 5 bases and J by 0 bases, 5 bases remained unmatched. The CDR3 is made up of 17 amino acids. The germline CDR1 and CDR2 sequences are LNHDA and SQIVND (reference sequence). The CDR3, as DNA: TGTGCCAGTAGTCGGGACAGGGGGCGGCCTAGCAATCAGCCCCAGCATTTT. Translating it yields CASSRDRGRPSNQPQHF. The full variable domain, completed using reference TRBV19 and TRBJ1-5, is DGGITQSPKYLFRKEGQNVTLSCEQNLNHDAMYWYRQDPGQGLRLIYYSQIVNDFQKGDIAEGYSVSREKKESFPLTVTSAQKNPTAFYLCASSRDRGRPSNQPQHFGDGTRLSIL.

This clonotype was detected only a few times. This rearrangement joins TRBV12-5 to TRBJ2-2; a weak D match, TRBD1 (7 bases). In germline, CDR1 is LGHNT, CDR2 FRNRAP. The CDR3 has 15 amino acids. The germline V and J ends were trimmed by 5 bases and 3 bases, with 13 bases remaining between them. DNA for the CDR3: TGTGCTAGTGGTAGACTCAGGGGGGACACCGGGGAGCTGTTTTTT. Its protein product is CASGRLRGDTGELFF.

This clonotype was counted at least ten times. This chain joins TRBV7-9 and TRBJ2-3, with D unresolved. V lost 1 base and J lost 2, with 7 bases in between. This CDR3 spans 14 amino acids. CDR1 and CDR2 (germline): SEHNR, FQNEAQ (reference sequence). The CDR3 region is CASSLDGTTDTQYF. In nucleotides, the CDR3 is TGTGCCAGCAGCTTAGACGGAACCACAGATACGCAGTATTTT.

This chain joins TRBV24-1 and TRBJ2-1, with 10 nucleotides matching TRBD2. This CDR3 region has 14 residues. V gave up 5 bases and J gave up 6 bases; unmatched junction bases: 3. Germline CDR1 and CDR2: KGHDR and SFDVKD. The CDR3 is CATSASGSVNEQFF. CDR3 in DNA: TGTGCCACCAGTGCTAGCGGGAGTGTCAATGAGCAGTTCTTC.